This entry lists 7 T cell receptor beta chains sequenced from one sample in a study of T cells in Graves' hyperthyroidism and ophthalmopathy (dated by TCRdb to the late 2010s). To prepare the library, multiplex PCR was applied. The sample was run on an Illumina HiSeq 2000. TCR beta CDR3 regions were amplified from RNA transcripts. A first-round RT-PCR of the TCR CDR3 used the HTBI primer set with the Qiagen OneStep RT-PCR kit. The public sequencing data were trimmed at Q25 with fastp and processed into clonotypes with MiXCR by TCRdb, which kept only in-frame beta chains. Every CDR3 protein is listed once, alongside the most common genes and DNA of its rows. This sample comprises approximately 430,000 distinct CDR3 sequences, roughly 14% of them detected only once. The ten largest account for 13% of the sample. Specimen: blood. The receptors were gathered from a man between 18 and 35 years old with Graves' ophthalmopathy.

This clonotype was recorded many times. The chain is built from TRBV7-8 and TRBJ2-5; 8 bases align to TRBD2. This CDR3 has 17 residues. V shed 3 bases and J 0 bases; nucleotides not matched to a gene: 9. Germline loops: CDR1 SGHVS, CDR2 FQNEAQ. CDR3 DNA sequence: TGTGCCAGCAGCTTTCAGACTAGCGTATTATACCAAGAGACCCAGTACTTC. It codes for CASSFQTSVLYQETQYF. The entire variable domain, with the rest obtained from reference TRBV7-8 and TRBJ2-5, is as follows: GAGVSQSPRYKVAKRGQDVALRCDPISGHVSLFWYQQALGQGPEFLTYFQNEAQLDKSGLPSDRFFAERPEGSVSTLKIQRTQQEDSAVYLCASSFQTSVLYQETQYFGPGTRLLVL.

This sequence joins TRBV20-1 and TRBJ1-2; tentatively, D is TRBD1 (6 bases). V was clipped by 5 bases and J by 3 bases, with 13 bases between them. Looked up from germline, CDR1 is DFQATT and CDR2 is SNEGSKA (reference sequence). The CDR3 consists of 13 residues. DNA of the CDR3: TGCAGTGCTCCCCGGGACAAAGACTATGGCTACACCTTC. Its translation is CSAPRDKDYGYTF.

V gene TRBV5-4 combines with J gene TRBJ1-3; no firm D call. The CDR3 extends over 14 amino acids. Germline loops: CDR1 SGHNT, CDR2 YYREEE (reference sequence). V lost 5 bases and J lost 2, with 11 bases in between. The CDR3 region is CASSSGRTGNTIYF. Here the CDR3 DNA reads TGTGCCAGCAGTTCTGGTAGGACTGGAAACACCATATATTTT.

This clonotype was seen many times. The chain joins TRBV7-8 to TRBJ2-1; no reliable D call. V lost 5 bases and J lost 2, with 16 bases in between. The CDR3 has 16 residues. From germline, CDR1 is SGHVS and CDR2 FQNEAQ. CDR3 nucleotides: TGTGCCAGCAGCCTTAAACCTTTAACGGCCTACAATGAGCAGTTCTTC. Translated, it gives CASSLKPLTAYNEQFF.

In its sample, this clonotype was seen many times. CDR3: CASSLSARLAALTSYNEQFF. CDR3 bases: TGTGCCAGCAGCTTGTCGGCCCGACTAGCGGCCCTCACTTCATACAATGAGCAGTTCTTC. The rearrangement joins TRBV7-6 to TRBJ2-1; 9 bases match TRBD2. In germline, CDR1 is SGHVS, CDR2 FNYEAQ. J lost 4 bases, V lost 3 bases, and 19 bases had no gene match. This CDR3 region has 20 residues.

This clonotype was counted ten times or more. The J gene is TRBJ2-1, the V gene TRBV12-3 or TRBV12-4; 13 bases match TRBD2. This CDR3 comprises 21 residues. The junction had 18 bases not matched to a gene; V was cut back by 7 bases and J by 0 bases. The CDR3 DNA reads TGTGCCAGCACCTTGCGAAGACGCGGACTAGCGGGGGAGAGCTCCTACAATGAGCAGTTCTTC. This sequence encodes CASTLRRRGLAGESSYNEQFF.

This clonotype was counted a few times. The genes are TRBV5-6 and TRBJ2-5; 16 nucleotides agree with TRBD2. The CDR3 is 17 amino acids. V lost 4 bases, J lost 2 bases, and 5 bases stayed unmatched. Germline loops: CDR1 SGHDT, CDR2 YYEEEE. DNA of the CDR3: TGTGCCAGCAGCACGGGACTAGCGGGAGGGTTACAAGAGACCCAGTACTTC. Translation gives CASSTGLAGGLQETQYF.